This entry is about one TCR beta chain. This specimen comes from a study of blood T cell repertoires in COVID-19. As for the study in general: Samples came from the United States, Italy and Spain, spanning acute and convalescent COVID-19. PBMCs, B-cell-depleted T cells, or T cells were the source of the cDNA or gDNA that made up the material.

With 4 bases clipped from V and 0 bases from J, the junction kept 9 bases outside the gene matches. CDR3 length equals 18 residues. In germline, CDR1 is SGHTS, CDR2 YDEGEE. Authors' analysis steps: Estimates of nucleated cell counts were drawn from the amplification of reference gene primers. Generated by immunoSEQ multiplex PCR, the TCRdb table keeps only in-frame clones and is missing some. V, J and clone size reflect that table, while D and trimming were determined from the DNA. The sample lists roughly 110,000 clones; under 95% were seen once. This chain links TRBV5-8 with TRBJ1-5; 11 bases agree with TRBD1. The receptor was derived from a woman aged 25 to 39 with acute or convalescent COVID-19. Sample: peripheral blood. CDR3 residues: CASSRAGGQGDSNQPQHF. The CDR3, as DNA: TGTGCCAGCAGCCGCGCGGGGGGACAGGGGGATAGCAATCAGCCCCAGCATTTT.